This T cell receptor (beta chain) comes out of a study of T cell repertoires and HLA-DP antigens. Study-wide background: Alloreactive CD4+ T cells targeted HLA-DP on transduced HeLa.

The study's findings and limits: Clones undetected before culture averaged roughly 40% against one allele and 50% to 55% against the other. Total CD4+ responders were stimulated by HeLa antigen-presenting cells.

As for this clone: What it recognizes is unknown.

Primers targeted 54 TRBV and 13 TRBJ segments. Clones were read by immunoSEQ multiplex PCR, and TCRdb kept only the in-frame ones, dropping some. The sample records 75,000 to 90,000 clones, around nine tenths being singletons. Germline CDR1 MNHEY, CDR2 SMNVEV (reference sequence). The CDR3 has 15 amino acids. Unmatched junction bases numbered 3, after V lost 4 bases and J lost 3 bases. The source is a man aged 50 to 59 in good health and CMV-seronegative. The J gene is TRBJ2-5, the V gene TRBV27; 12 bases are shared with TRBD2. The specimen was CD4+ T cells from PBMCs. The CDR3 nucleotides are TGTGCCAGCAGTTCCAGACTAGCGGGGGAAGAGACCCAGTACTTC. Translated, it gives CASSSRLAGEETQYF.